This note documents a single T cell receptor (beta chain) sequence. No antigen is known for it. The sample originates from a study of cytomegalovirus exposure and HLA in healthy donors. On the study more broadly: Among roughly 180 million T cells, an earlier analysis found around 100 million unique TCR beta sequences.

Study outcomes and limitations: The only immune exposure information that was available was CMV serostatus. Associated with cytomegalovirus, according to the listing, were 150 to 200 TCR beta chains.

The length of the CDR3 is 11 residues. Trimming removed 3 bases at V and 5 bases at J, with 7 bases between. Germline V lookup: CDR1 DFQATT, CDR2 SNEGSKA (reference sequence). Primers: 60 Vbeta forward and 13 Jbeta reverse. Produced via immunoSEQ multiplex PCR; TCRdb's table is partial and in-frame only. The table has roughly 120,000 clones, 80% seen once; the top ten hold less than 0.25%. Source material: PBMCs. The rearrangement joins TRBV20-1 to TRBJ2-5; D is unclear. The TCR comes from a man in his fifties in good health and CMV-seronegative. The CDR3 region is CSASGSETQYF. CDR3 coding DNA: TGCAGTGCTAGCGGGTCGGAGACCCAGTACTTC.